Listed below are T cell receptor beta chains from one sample, sequenced in a study of T cell responses to AZD1222 COVID-19 vaccine. Generated by immunoSEQ multiplex PCR, the TCRdb table keeps only in-frame clones and is missing some. The sample records 99,000 or so clones, roughly 86% being singletons. Sample: peripheral blood, taken 28 days after the second dose of the MenACWY control vaccine. The receptors stem from an adult who received the MenACWY meningococcal vaccine as a control. The CDR3 runs from the conserved cysteine through the conserved F or W. The D gene is left open where the match is weak. Part of the rows lack a size; the others show once, few, many or a class for expanded clones.

cdr3_aa cdr3_nt j_call v_call d_call clone_size
CAISESAGGPHEQYF TGTGCCATCAGTGAGTCGGCGGGGGGGCCCCACGAGCAGTACTTC TRBJ2-7 TRBV10-3 TRBD2 once
CASSAFFLNTEAFF TGTGCCAGTAGTGCCTTCTTCTTGAACACTGAAGCTTTCTTT TRBJ1-1 TRBV19 NA NA
CASSSTRGPLHF TGTGCCAGCAGTTCCACGCGGGGGCCCCTCCACTTT TRBJ1-6 TRBV28 NA NA
CAWSVGTDQPQHF TGTGCCTGGAGTGTGGGGACAGATCAGCCCCAGCATTTT TRBJ1-5 TRBV30 TRBD1 NA
CASSLLSRGSTDTQYF TGTGCCAGCAGCTTGTTGTCTAGGGGGAGCACAGATACGCAGTATTTT TRBJ2-3 TRBV5-5 NA NA
CATSGLTLGELFF TGTGCCACCAGTGGCCTAACTCTCGGGGAGCTGTTTTTT TRBJ2-2 TRBV24-1 NA NA
CASSLVGTGDNSPLHF TGTGCCAGCAGCTTGGTGGGGACAGGGGATAATTCACCCCTCCACTTT TRBJ1-6 TRBV5-8 TRBD1 NA
CASSSQPLGGQPQHF TGTGCCAGCAGCTCACAGCCTCTTGGTGGTCAGCCCCAGCATTTT TRBJ1-5 TRBV7-2 NA few
CASSQESPGASGNTIYF TGCGCCAGCAGCCAAGAATCACCGGGCGCGTCTGGAAACACCATATATTTT TRBJ1-3 TRBV4-1 NA once
CSATGNYGYTF TGCAGCGCCACAGGGAACTATGGCTACACCTTC TRBJ1-2 TRBV29-1 NA NA
CASSARNNPEETQYF TGCGCCAGCAGCGCCCGGAACAACCCGGAAGAGACCCAGTACTTC TRBJ2-5 TRBV5-1 NA NA
CASSYSAGEGNRYF TGTGCCAGCAGTTACTCGGCAGGAGAAGGAAACAGGTACTTC TRBJ2-7 TRBV6-5 NA once
CASSLSRMTDYGYTF TGTGCCAGCAGCTTGTCCAGGATGACTGACTATGGCTACACCTTC TRBJ1-2 TRBV5-6 NA NA
CASSLRGRGEKLFF TGTGCCAGCAGCTTGAGGGGGAGAGGTGAAAAACTGTTTTTT TRBJ1-4 TRBV5-6 NA NA
CASSVEARGSTYGYTF TGTGCCAGCAGCGTAGAAGCTCGGGGGTCCACCTATGGCTACACCTTC TRBJ1-2 TRBV9 NA NA
CAIRGEETQYF TGTGCCATCAGGGGGGAAGAGACCCAGTACTTC TRBJ2-5 TRBV10-3 NA once
CASSLDGTGYGYTF TGTGCCAGCAGCTTAGACGGGACAGGGTATGGCTACACCTTC TRBJ1-2 TRBV7-2 TRBD1 few
CASSYSANPVEAFF TGTGCCAGCAGTTACTCCGCGAATCCGGTTGAAGCTTTCTTT TRBJ1-1 TRBV6-5 NA once
CASSLPGNEQFF TGTGCCAGCAGCCTACCAGGGAATGAGCAGTTCTTC TRBJ2-1 TRBV7-8 NA once
CASSLAGRTYEQYF TGTGCCAGCAGCTTAGCGGGGCGTACCTACGAGCAGTACTTC TRBJ2-7 TRBV7-9 NA NA
CASSPNRGNQPQHF TGTGCCAGCAGCCCTAACAGGGGCAATCAGCCCCAGCATTTT TRBJ1-5 TRBV7-8 NA NA